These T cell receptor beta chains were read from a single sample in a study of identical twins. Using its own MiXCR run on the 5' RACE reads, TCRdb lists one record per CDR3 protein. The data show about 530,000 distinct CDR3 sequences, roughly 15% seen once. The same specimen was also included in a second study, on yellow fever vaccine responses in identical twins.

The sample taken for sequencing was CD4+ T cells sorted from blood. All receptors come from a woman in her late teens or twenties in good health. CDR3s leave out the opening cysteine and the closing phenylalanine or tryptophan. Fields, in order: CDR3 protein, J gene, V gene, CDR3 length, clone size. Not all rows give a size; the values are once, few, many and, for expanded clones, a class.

ASSRGTSGTDTQY	TRBJ2-3	TRBV28	13	NA
ASSGGLAGAQHQETQY	TRBJ2-5	TRBV5-1	16	NA
ASSVAGNEVETQY	TRBJ2-5	TRBV9	13	few
ASSRPSRDLTDTQY	TRBJ2-3	TRBV4-2	14	NA
ASSLGILTGVSDYNEQF	TRBJ2-1	TRBV11-1	17	many
ASSLDVWTGGTDTQY	TRBJ2-3	TRBV5-1	15	few
SVDSGSQY	TRBJ2-7	TRBV29-1	8	NA
ASSASGAIGELF	TRBJ2-2	TRBV19	12	NA
ASSRFHNEKLF	TRBJ1-4	TRBV3-1	11	NA
ASSPGMGRRTEAF	TRBJ1-1	TRBV5-1	13	NA
ASSPTTGGSYNEQF	TRBJ2-1	TRBV7-2	14	many
ASSQTGLAGVVSSYNEQF	TRBJ2-1	TRBV3-1	18	NA
SVEFLAGGSGTQY	TRBJ2-3	TRBV29-1	13	many
SAQRGDHSYEQY	TRBJ2-7	TRBV20-1	12	NA
SARWAGGRDTQY	TRBJ2-3	TRBV20-1	12	NA
ASTLGTSGTYEQY	TRBJ2-7	TRBV28	13	few
ASSRPGGPDTQY	TRBJ2-3	TRBV7-9	12	NA
ASGIAAGGDTQY	TRBJ2-3	TRBV28	12	NA
ASSSQETQY	TRBJ2-5	TRBV12-3/TRBV12-4	9	many
ASSLRTVGGSPLH	TRBJ1-6	TRBV12-3/TRBV12-4	13	few
ASSFHPSSGRSRDTQY	TRBJ2-3	TRBV6-5	16	NA
SVEDAGVSTRQY	TRBJ2-7	TRBV29-1	12	NA